This record looks at one T cell receptor beta chain sequence and its context. The antigen is not known. The authors made TCR cDNA by 5'RACE template switching, adding a universal primer site and UMIs. A single record per CDR3 protein comes from TCRdb applying MiXCR to the 5' RACE reads. This table has more than 450,000 distinct CDR3 sequences, about a fifth appearing once. This specimen belongs to a study of T cells after yellow fever vaccination. The CDR3 is 14 residues long. The V end was cut by 0 bases, the J end by 5 bases, with 9 bases between. Germline V gene sequence: CDR1 SGDLS, CDR2 YYNGEE. Points from the study as a whole: A small share of clonotypes appeared in both CD4 and CD8 compartments. The study found a weaker secondary response that peaked faster, day 5 versus 15. Primary-vaccination clones mostly resurfaced post-booster (about 95% CD4, under 90% CD8).

Sequences were derived from PBMCs, sampled less than 25 days after the first yellow fever vaccination. The clonotype originates from a man between 18 and 29 years old who received the YFV17D yellow fever vaccine. The chain recombines TRBV9 with TRBJ2-1, with D perhaps given as TRBD1 or TRBD2 (5 bases each). DNA of the CDR3: TGTGCCAGCAGCGTAGACGGGGCGGACAATGAGCAGTTCTTC. It translates to CASSVDGADNEQFF.